This T cell receptor beta chain was found in a study of T cell repertoires in cytomegalovirus infection. On the study more broadly: TCR beta signatures that were public indicated CMV infection and matching HLA type.

Via MiXCR, TCRdb re-called the reads, giving one row per CDR3 protein. This table holds about 300,000 distinct CDR3 sequences, roughly a tenth found once. This clonotype was counted ten times or more. What it binds is unknown. The germline CDR1 and CDR2 sequences are DFQATT and SNEGSKA (reference sequence). The CDR3 has 16 amino acids. Trimming removed 3 bases at V and 0 bases at J, with 15 bases between. Whole-study results and caveats: Dominating the ex vivo response were TCR beta clonotypes that were CMV-specific and HLA-C-restricted.

The sequenced material came from PBMCs. This TCR derives from a human donor in good health (CMV status not recorded). Some clones in this sample may be carry-over from other donors' samples. The J gene is TRBJ1-3, the V gene TRBV20-1; D not certain. This CDR3 reads CSASQPRVSSGNTIYF. The DNA for the CDR3 is TGCAGTGCTAGTCAGCCTAGAGTCTCCTCTGGAAACACCATATATTTT.